This is a list of T cell receptor beta chains from one sample in a study of multiple sclerosis patients with progressive multifocal leukoencephalopathy. Assay: immunoSEQ multiplex PCR; the TCRdb copy retains only in-frame clones and omits some. The sample has 25,000 to 35,000 clones, around nine tenths seen once. The source was PBMCs, collected from a patient treated with natalizumab. The receptors come from a human donor with multiple sclerosis. Both conserved end residues are part of each CDR3. D genes are given only for firm matches. Rows may omit the clone size; those that give it use once, few, many or a size class.

V gene,J gene,clone size,D gene,CDR3 protein,CDR3 DNA
TRBV2,TRBJ1-6,NA,NA,CASSRVPPLHF,TGTGCCAGCAGCCGTGTGCCACCCCTCCACTTT
TRBV27,TRBJ2-7,NA,NA,CASSSPGSYEQYF,TGTGCCAGCAGTTCCCCCGGCTCCTACGAGCAGTACTTC
TRBV7-2,TRBJ1-5,NA,NA,CASSLVGGKDQPQHF,TGTGCCAGCAGCTTAGTCGGGGGCAAGGATCAGCCCCAGCATTTT
TRBV28,TRBJ2-6,NA,NA,CASSLSGANVLTF,TGTGCCAGCAGTCTATCTGGGGCCAACGTCCTGACTTTC
TRBV9,TRBJ2-7,NA,NA,CASSAQGGEQYF,TGTGCCAGCAGCGCACAGGGAGGCGAGCAGTACTTC
TRBV12-5,TRBJ2-7,NA,TRBD2,CASGPGTSGSNEQYF,TGTGCTAGTGGACCCGGGACTAGCGGGAGCAACGAGCAGTACTTC
TRBV19,TRBJ2-1,NA,NA,CASSILGVGEQFF,TGTGCCAGTAGTATTCTCGGCGTCGGCGAGCAGTTCTTC
TRBV6-1,TRBJ1-1,NA,NA,CASMRPGGTEAFF,TGTGCCAGCATGCGACCTGGGGGCACTGAAGCTTTCTTT
TRBV11-1,TRBJ2-5,NA,NA,CASSLGFQETQYF,TGTGCCAGCAGCCTGGGGTTCCAAGAGACCCAGTACTTC
TRBV18,TRBJ2-7,NA,NA,CASSPRSGGPYEQYF,TGTGCCAGCTCACCCCGGTCCGGGGGCCCCTACGAGCAGTACTTC
TRBV19,TRBJ2-7,NA,TRBD2,CASSTGGAYEQYF,TGTGCCAGTAGTACCGGGGGGGCCTACGAGCAGTACTTC
TRBV28,TRBJ2-1,NA,NA,CASSFERGVVYNEQFF,TGTGCCAGCAGTTTCGAAAGGGGGGTAGTCTACAATGAGCAGTTCTTC
TRBV7-2,TRBJ1-1,NA,NA,CASSLEDFTEAFF,TGTGCCAGCAGCTTAGAAGATTTCACTGAAGCTTTCTTT
TRBV5-4,TRBJ1-1,NA,NA,CASSFRVNTEAFF,TGTGCCAGCAGCTTTCGAGTGAACACTGAAGCTTTCTTT
TRBV2,TRBJ2-3,few,NA,CASSESGPGGTDTQYF,TGTGCCAGCAGTGAATCTGGCCCAGGGGGCACAGATACGCAGTATTTT
TRBV28,TRBJ2-7,NA,TRBD1,CASEQGFGEQYF,TGTGCCAGTGAACAGGGGTTCGGAGAGCAGTACTTC
TRBV10-3,TRBJ2-1,NA,TRBD2,CAISSGREALNEQFF,TGTGCCATCAGTAGCGGGAGGGAGGCTTTAAATGAGCAGTTCTTC
TRBV9,TRBJ2-1,NA,TRBD2,CASSVAGGTSGSDEQFF,TGTGCCAGCAGCGTAGCGGGGGGGACTAGCGGGTCTGATGAGCAGTTCTTC
TRBV7-2,TRBJ2-7,NA,TRBD2,CASSLGGGRFYEQYF,TGTGCCAGCAGCTTAGGGGGCGGGAGGTTCTACGAGCAGTACTTC
TRBV28,TRBJ1-2,NA,TRBD1,CASRTGLVGYTF,TGTGCCAGCAGGACAGGGCTAGTTGGCTACACCTTC
TRBV6-5,TRBJ2-2,NA,NA,CASSYSSLSNTGELFF,TGTGCCAGCAGTTACAGCAGCCTCAGTAACACCGGGGAGCTGTTTTTT
TRBV6-1,TRBJ1-4,NA,NA,CASSDTGLWGEKLFF,TGTGCCAGCAGTGATACAGGGTTATGGGGTGAAAAACTGTTTTTT
TRBV28,TRBJ2-7,once,TRBD2,CASSFGGSTYEQYF,TGTGCCAGCAGTTTCGGGGGGAGCACCTACGAGCAGTACTTC
TRBV27,TRBJ1-2,NA,NA,CASSAPFGSIDGYTF,TGTGCCAGCAGTGCCCCTTTCGGGAGTATAGATGGCTACACCTTC
TRBV19,TRBJ2-7,NA,NA,CASSTRVLSYEQYF,TGTGCCAGTAGTACGAGAGTCCTCTCCTACGAGCAGTACTTC
TRBV6-6,TRBJ2-5,NA,NA,CASSYSPGERGETQYF,TGTGCCAGCAGTTACTCGCCGGGGGAGAGAGGAGAGACCCAGTACTTC
TRBV10-3,TRBJ1-2,NA,NA,CAISVTGNGYTF,TGTGCCATCAGTGTAACAGGGAATGGCTACACCTTC
TRBV25-1,TRBJ2-7,NA,NA,CASSVERLGEQYF,TGTGCCAGCAGTGTGGAGAGACTAGGAGAGCAGTACTTC
TRBV11-3,TRBJ1-4,NA,NA,CASSKGPNEKLFF,TGTGCCAGCAGCAAGGGACCTAATGAAAAACTGTTTTTT
TRBV27,TRBJ2-5,NA,NA,CASQPLGSRETQYF,TGTGCCAGTCAGCCTCTGGGGAGTAGAGAGACCCAGTACTTC
TRBV5-6,TRBJ2-1,NA,NA,CASSLSDWPRAHNEQFF,TGTGCCAGCAGCTTGAGTGATTGGCCCAGAGCCCACAATGAGCAGTTCTTC
TRBV11-2,TRBJ2-7,NA,TRBD2,CASSFRPGRTYEQYF,TGTGCCAGCAGCTTTCGTCCCGGGAGGACTTACGAGCAGTACTTC
TRBV29-1,TRBJ2-1,NA,TRBD2,CSVHLRVAGGGSYNEQFF,TGCAGCGTTCATCTGAGGGTAGCGGGAGGGGGCTCCTACAATGAGCAGTTCTTC
TRBV27,TRBJ2-1,NA,TRBD2,CASSLGLAGNEQFF,TGTGCCAGCAGCCTGGGACTAGCGGGCAATGAGCAGTTCTTC
TRBV10-3,TRBJ1-2,NA,NA,CAIRGSGPTLGYTF,TGTGCCATCAGGGGGTCAGGTCCAACCTTGGGCTACACCTTC
TRBV6-6,TRBJ2-7,NA,TRBD1,CASSYAPGGSYEQYF,TGTGCCAGCAGTTACGCCCCAGGGGGTAGTTACGAGCAGTACTTC
TRBV21-1,TRBJ1-4,few,NA,CASSKGVRRGGPPEKLFF,TGTGCCAGCAGTAAAGGGGTTCGCAGGGGGGGCCCACCTGAAAAACTGTTTTTT
TRBV9,TRBJ2-2,NA,TRBD2,CASSVEREGLGELFF,TGTGCCAGCAGCGTAGAGCGGGAGGGCCTCGGGGAGCTGTTTTTT
TRBV2,TRBJ1-1,NA,NA,CASSDRVTEAFF,TGTGCCAGCAGTGACAGGGTCACTGAAGCTTTCTTT
TRBV7-9,TRBJ2-5,NA,NA,CASYRGTDEETQYF,TGTGCCAGCTACCGCGGGACGGACGAAGAGACCCAGTACTTC
TRBV7-6,TRBJ2-7,NA,NA,CASSLQVTSYEQYF,TGTGCCAGCAGCCTACAGGTCACTTCCTACGAGCAGTACTTC